The clone carrying this T cell receptor beta chain came up once. Antigen unknown. Clones were read by immunoSEQ multiplex PCR, and TCRdb kept only the in-frame ones, dropping some. The table lists some 2,500,000 clones, more than 85% of them singletons. Trimming left V 10 bases short and J 4 bases short, with 8 bases between. CDR1 and CDR2 (germline): SGHTA, FQGTGA. The CDR3 consists of 12 residues. The data are from a study of shared clonotypes between healthy human individuals. Study results and limitations: Between a few donors, naive CD4 clonotypes were shared at a level of about 5%.

The chain links TRBV7-3 to TRBJ2-6, with D unresolved. The sample consisted of naive CD4+ T cells from PBMCs. Regarding subset: CD45RA+ positively selected. This TCR came from a man aged 18 to 35 in good health. Some clones in this sample may be carry-over from other donors' samples. The CDR3, as DNA: TGTGCCACTGGCTTGGGGGCCAACGTCCTGACTTTC. The encoded protein is CATGLGANVLTF.